This section outlines one T cell receptor (beta chain) sequence together with its context. Its antigen remains unidentified. With molecular barcodes, quantitative 5'-RACE was used to make the TCR beta libraries. TCRdb passed the 5' RACE reads through MiXCR, listing each CDR3 protein once. This table has approximately 140,000 distinct CDR3 sequences, over 15% appearing once. Between the trimmed V and J ends, which lost 1 base and 0 bases, there was a span of 8 bases. Looked up from germline, CDR1 is MNHEY and CDR2 is SVGAGI. The CDR3 runs 15 residues. The record originates from a study of CD8 T cells in ankylosing spondylitis. Notes on the study in general: One TCR beta motif, made up of roughly 8 highly homologous variants, appeared characteristic of ankylosing spondylitis blood.

Input material: blood, either unsorted or a sorted T cell fraction (not recorded which). This rearrangement joins TRBV6-5 to TRBJ2-3; D is undetermined. This receptor was obtained from a male donor with ankylosing spondylitis. The DNA for the CDR3 is TGTGCCAGCAGTTACTTCCAGGCGAGCACAGATACGCAGTATTTT. Its translation: CASSYFQASTDTQYF.